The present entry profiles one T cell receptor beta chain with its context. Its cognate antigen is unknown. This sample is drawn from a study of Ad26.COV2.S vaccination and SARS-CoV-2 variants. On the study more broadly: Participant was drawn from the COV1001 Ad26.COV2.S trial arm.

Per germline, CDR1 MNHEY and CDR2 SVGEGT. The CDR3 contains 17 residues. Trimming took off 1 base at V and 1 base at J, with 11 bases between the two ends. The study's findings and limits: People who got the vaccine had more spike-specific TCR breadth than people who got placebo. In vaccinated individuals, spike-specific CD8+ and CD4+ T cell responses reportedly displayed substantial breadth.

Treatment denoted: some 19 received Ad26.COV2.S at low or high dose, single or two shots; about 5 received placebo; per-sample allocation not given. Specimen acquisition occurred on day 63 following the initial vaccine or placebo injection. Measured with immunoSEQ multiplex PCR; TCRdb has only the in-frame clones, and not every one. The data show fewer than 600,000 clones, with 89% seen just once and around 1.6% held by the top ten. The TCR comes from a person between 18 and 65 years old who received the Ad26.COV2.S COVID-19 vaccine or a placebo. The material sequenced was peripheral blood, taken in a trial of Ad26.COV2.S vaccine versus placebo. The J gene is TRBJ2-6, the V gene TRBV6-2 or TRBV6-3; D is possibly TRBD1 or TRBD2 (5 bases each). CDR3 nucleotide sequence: TGTGCCAGCAGTTACTTGGGGGTGGGGTCTGGGGCCAACGTCCTGACTTTC. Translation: CASSYLGVGSGANVLTF.